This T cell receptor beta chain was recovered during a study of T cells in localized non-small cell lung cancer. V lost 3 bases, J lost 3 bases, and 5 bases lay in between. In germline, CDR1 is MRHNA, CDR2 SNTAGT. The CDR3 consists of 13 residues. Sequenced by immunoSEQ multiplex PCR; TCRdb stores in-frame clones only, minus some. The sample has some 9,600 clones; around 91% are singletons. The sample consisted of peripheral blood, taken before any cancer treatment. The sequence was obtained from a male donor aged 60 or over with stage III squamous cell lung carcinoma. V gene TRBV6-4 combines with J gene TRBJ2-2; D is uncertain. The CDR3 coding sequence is TGTGCCAGCAGTGAGAAGGACACCGGGGAGCTGTTTTTT. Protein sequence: CASSEKDTGELFF.